The clone carrying this TCR beta chain was counted at least ten times. Its antigen is unknown. This sample stems from a study of CD8 T cells in ankylosing spondylitis. TCRdb reanalysed the 5' RACE reads using MiXCR and keeps one entry per CDR3 protein. The table has about 510,000 distinct CDR3 sequences, under 5.5% seen once; the top ten hold around 3.5%. General study findings and limits: Made up of fewer than ten highly homologous variants, a TCR beta motif appeared characteristic of ankylosing spondylitis blood.

The germline gives CDR1 SGHRS, CDR2 YFSETQ. J lost 0 bases, V lost 4 bases, and 10 bases had no gene match. CDR3 length: 17 residues. This receptor was taken from a male donor with ankylosing spondylitis. V usage is TRBV5-1 and J usage is TRBJ2-4, with 7 bases aligning to TRBD2. The sample taken for sequencing was blood, either unsorted or a sorted T cell fraction (not recorded which). The DNA for the CDR3 is TGCGCCAGCAGCCCGGGACTATCTTCACTAGCCAAAAACATTCAGTACTTC. Translation gives CASSPGLSSLAKNIQYF.